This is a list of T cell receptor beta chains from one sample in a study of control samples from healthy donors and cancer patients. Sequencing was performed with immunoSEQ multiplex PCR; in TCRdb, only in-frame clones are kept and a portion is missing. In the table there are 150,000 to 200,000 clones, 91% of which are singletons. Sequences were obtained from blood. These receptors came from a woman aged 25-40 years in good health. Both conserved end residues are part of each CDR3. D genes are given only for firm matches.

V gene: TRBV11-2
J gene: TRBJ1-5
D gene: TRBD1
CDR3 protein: CASSPGQNQPQHF

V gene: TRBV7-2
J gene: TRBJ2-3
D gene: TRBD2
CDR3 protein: CASSLGLAGVTDTQYF

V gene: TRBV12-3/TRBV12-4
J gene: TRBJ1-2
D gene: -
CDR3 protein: CASRGTTVNGYTF

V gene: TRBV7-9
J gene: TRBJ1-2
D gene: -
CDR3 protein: CASSLSMEGYGYTF

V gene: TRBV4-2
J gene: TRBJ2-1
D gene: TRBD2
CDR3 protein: CASSQYSGNSYNEQFF

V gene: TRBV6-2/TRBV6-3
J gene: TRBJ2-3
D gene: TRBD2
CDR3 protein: CASSWGLAGADTQYF

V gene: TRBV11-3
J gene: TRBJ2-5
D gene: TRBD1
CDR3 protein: CASRRGQGAFGETQYF

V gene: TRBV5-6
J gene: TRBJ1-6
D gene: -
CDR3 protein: CASSSRDNSYNSPLHF

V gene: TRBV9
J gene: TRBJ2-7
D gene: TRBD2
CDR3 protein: CASSLSGRLDEQYF

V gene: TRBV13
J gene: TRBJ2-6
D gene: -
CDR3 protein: CASSLDRSRSGANVLTF

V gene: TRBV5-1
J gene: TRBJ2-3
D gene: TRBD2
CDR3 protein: CASSSTLAESTDTQYF

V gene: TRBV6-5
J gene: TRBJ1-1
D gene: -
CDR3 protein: CASTLSVSGTEAFF

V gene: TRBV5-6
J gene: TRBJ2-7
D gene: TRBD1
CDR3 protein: CASSTGGRYEQYF

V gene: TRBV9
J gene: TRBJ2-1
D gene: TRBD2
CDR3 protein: CASSVVAGGYNEQFF

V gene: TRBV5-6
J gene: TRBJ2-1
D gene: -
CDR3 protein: CASSLVSQQFF